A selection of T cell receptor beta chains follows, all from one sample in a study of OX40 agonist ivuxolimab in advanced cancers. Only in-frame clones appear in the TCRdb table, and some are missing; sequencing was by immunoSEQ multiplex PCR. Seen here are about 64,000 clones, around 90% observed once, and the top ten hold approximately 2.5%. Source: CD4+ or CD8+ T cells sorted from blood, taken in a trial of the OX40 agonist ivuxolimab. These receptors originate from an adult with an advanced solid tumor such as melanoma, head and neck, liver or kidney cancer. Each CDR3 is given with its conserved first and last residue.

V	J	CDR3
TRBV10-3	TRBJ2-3	CASSRGTDNGADTQYF
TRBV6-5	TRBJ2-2	CASGRENTGELFF
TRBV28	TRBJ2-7	CASTGPGGEQYF
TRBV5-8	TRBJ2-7	CASRVGQGPVEQYF
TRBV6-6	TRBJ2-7	CASSYYTGGYEQYF
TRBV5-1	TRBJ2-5	CASSLFPEYQETQYF
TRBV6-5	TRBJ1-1	CATTTAVGTEAFF
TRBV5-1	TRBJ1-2	CASSLDRFYGYTF
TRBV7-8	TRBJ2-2	CASSLLVLVMGTTGELFF
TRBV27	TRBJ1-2	CASSDFNYGYTF
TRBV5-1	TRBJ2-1	CASSLASGTYNEQFF
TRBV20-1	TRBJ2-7	CSANTGFEQYF
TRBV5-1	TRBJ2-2	CASRDSTGELFF
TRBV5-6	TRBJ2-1	CASSPGLAGLYEQFF
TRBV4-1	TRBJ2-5	CASSQKRGSETQYF
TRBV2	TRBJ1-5	CASSEAAEYQPQHF
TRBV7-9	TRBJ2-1	CASSVDGHSVEQFF
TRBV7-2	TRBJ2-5	CASSRGPGAETQYF
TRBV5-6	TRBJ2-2	CASSLYTSGWNTGELFF
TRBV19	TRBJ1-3	CASNRGSGNTIYF
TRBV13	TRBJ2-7	CASSERTGGQSTYEQYF
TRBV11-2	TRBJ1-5	CASSLAGSNQPQHF
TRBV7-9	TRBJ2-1	CASRTFGENEQFF
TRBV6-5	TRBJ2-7	CASKATSGSYEQYF
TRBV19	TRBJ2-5	CASSIGHLQETQYF
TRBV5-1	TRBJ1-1	CASSPGGGPNTEAFF
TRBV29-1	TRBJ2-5	CSVGSGRKETQYF
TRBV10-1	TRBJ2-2	CASSTSGGVNTGELFF
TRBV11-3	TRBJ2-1	CASSLEGRLNNEQFF
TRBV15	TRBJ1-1	CATSRGGAEAFF
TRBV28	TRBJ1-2	CASSTLTTGYGYTF
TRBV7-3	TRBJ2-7	CASSPFLADLHGQYF
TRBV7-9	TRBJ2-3	CASNGPGLTDTQYF
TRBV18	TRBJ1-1	CASSATTGVLGTEAFF
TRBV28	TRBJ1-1	CASSLGSTATFF
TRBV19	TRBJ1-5	CASSIGGVGQPQHF
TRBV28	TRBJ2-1	CASNPGGTGEQFF
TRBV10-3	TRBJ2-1	CATIPRLAGDMDEQFF
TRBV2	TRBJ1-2	CASRATGTGGGGYTF
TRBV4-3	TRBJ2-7	CASSQDRFSYEQYF
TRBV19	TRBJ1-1	CASRWTGQTEAFF
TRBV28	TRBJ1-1	CASSLGWAEAFF
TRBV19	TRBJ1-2	CASTPQDGNYGYTF
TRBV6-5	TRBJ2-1	CASSGGGGKFRQFF
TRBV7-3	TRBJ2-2	CASSTGPSGNTGELFF
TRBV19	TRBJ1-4	CASRRQGQNEKLFF
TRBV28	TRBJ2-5	CASSLLGGTQYF
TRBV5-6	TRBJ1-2	CASSPSGTPRGYTF
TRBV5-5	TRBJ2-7	CASSLEDRGTYEQYF
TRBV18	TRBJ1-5	CASSPQEGANSNQPQHF
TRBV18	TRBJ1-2	CASSPPGGTVYGYTF
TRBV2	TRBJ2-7	CASSDPRTGGTGEQYF
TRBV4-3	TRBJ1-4	CASSQELREHEKLFF
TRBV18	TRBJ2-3	CASSPRTSGIVDTQYF